This record covers a single T cell receptor (beta chain). This sample was taken from a study of blood T cell repertoires in COVID-19. As originally analysed: Amplification from reference gene primers served as the basis for estimated nucleated cell counts. Method: immunoSEQ multiplex PCR; TCRdb's copy keeps in-frame clones and lacks some. The V and J calls and clone size come from that table; D and trimming were worked out from the DNA. The table includes a few hundred thousand clones, about 87% detected once. The length of the CDR3 is 15 residues. Germline loops: CDR1 SGHVS, CDR2 FQNEAQ. Trimming at V came to 5 bases and at J to 7 bases, leaving 10 bases not matched to a gene.

The chain uses TRBV7-8 and TRBJ2-1, with TRBD1 identical over 8 bases. This TCR was recovered from a man younger than 40 who had recovered from COVID-19. The source material was PBMCs or T cells enriched from blood (not recorded which). CDR3 sequence reads: CASSDMSRGLNEQFF. The DNA for the CDR3 is TGTGCCAGCAGCGACATGAGCAGGGGGCTAAATGAGCAGTTCTTC.